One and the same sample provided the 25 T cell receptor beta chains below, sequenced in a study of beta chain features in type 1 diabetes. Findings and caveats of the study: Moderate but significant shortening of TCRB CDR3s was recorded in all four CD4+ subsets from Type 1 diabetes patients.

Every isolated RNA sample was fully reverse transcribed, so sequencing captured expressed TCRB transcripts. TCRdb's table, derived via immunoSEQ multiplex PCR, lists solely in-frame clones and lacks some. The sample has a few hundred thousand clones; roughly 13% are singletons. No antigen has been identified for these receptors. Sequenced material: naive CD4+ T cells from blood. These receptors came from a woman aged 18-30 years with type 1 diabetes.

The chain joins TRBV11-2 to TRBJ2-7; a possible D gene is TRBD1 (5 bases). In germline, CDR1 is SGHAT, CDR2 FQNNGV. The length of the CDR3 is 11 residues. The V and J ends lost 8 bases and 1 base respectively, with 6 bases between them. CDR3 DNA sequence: TGTGCCAGCCAGGGTTCCTACGAGCAGTACTTC. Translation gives CASQGSYEQYF.

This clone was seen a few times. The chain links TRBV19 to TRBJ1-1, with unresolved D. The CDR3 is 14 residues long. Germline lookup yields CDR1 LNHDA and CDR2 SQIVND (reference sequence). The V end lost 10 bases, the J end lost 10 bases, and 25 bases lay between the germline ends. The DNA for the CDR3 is TGTGCCACCCGGGAGGAAAATAAATTTCTTGGAGCTTTCTTT. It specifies CATREENKFLGAFF.

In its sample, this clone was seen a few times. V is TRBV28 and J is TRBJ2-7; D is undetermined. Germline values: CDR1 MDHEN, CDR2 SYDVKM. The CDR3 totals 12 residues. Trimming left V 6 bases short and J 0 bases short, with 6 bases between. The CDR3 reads CASSSASYEQYF. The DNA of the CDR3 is TGTGCCAGCAGCAGCGCCTCCTACGAGCAGTACTTC.

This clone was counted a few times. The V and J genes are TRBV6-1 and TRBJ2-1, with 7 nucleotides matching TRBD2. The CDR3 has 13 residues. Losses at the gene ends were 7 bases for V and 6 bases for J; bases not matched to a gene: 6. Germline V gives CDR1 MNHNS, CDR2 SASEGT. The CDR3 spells CASMGWGGNEQFF. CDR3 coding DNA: TGTGCCAGCATGGGGTGGGGGGGCAATGAGCAGTTCTTC.

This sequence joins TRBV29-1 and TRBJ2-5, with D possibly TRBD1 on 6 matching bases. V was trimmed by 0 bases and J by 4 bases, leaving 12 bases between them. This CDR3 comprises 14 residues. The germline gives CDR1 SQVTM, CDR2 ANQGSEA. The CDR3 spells CSVEDPSRGETQYF. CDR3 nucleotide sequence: TGCAGCGTTGAAGATCCTTCCAGGGGAGAGACCCAGTACTTC.

The CDR3 DNA is TGCAGCGTTAACCGGGACAGGGTCCAAGAGACCCAGTACTTC. This gives the protein CSVNRDRVQETQYF. The chain recombines TRBV29-1 with TRBJ2-5, with 9 bases fitting TRBD1. J gave up 1 base and V 5 bases, and 5 bases lay outside the gene matches. The CDR3 contains 14 residues. Germline CDR1 and CDR2: SQVTM and ANQGSEA.

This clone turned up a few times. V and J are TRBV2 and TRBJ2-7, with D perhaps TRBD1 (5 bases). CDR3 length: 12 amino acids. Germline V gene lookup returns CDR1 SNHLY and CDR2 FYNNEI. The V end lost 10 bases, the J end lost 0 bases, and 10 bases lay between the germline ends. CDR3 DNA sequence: TGTGCCACCTATCAGGGCTCCTACGAGCAGTACGTC. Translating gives CATYQGSYEQYV.

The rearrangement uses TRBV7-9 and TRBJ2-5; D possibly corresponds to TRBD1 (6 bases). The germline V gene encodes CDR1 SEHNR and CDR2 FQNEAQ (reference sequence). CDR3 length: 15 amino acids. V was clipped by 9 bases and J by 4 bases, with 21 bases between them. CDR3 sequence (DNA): TGTGCCAGTAAACAGGGAAACAAAATGGGAGAGACCCAGTACTTC. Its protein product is CASKQGNKMGETQYF.

CDR3 loop: CASSLVGGVLKNEQFF. CDR3 nucleotide sequence: TGCGCCAGCAGCTTGGTTGGAGGGGTCCTGAAAAATGAGCAGTTCTTC. The chain recombines TRBV5-1 with TRBJ2-1; tentatively, D is TRBD2 (6 bases). The V and J ends lost 0 bases and 7 bases respectively, with 17 bases between them. The CDR3 contains 16 residues. The germline CDR1 and CDR2 sequences are SGHRS and YFSETQ.

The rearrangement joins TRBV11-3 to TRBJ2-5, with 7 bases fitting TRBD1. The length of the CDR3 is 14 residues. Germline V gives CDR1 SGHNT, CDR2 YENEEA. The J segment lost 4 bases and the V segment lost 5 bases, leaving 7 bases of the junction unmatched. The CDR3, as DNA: TGTGCCAGCAGCCCAAGGGCAGGGGGAGAGACCCAGTACTTC. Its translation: CASSPRAGGETQYF. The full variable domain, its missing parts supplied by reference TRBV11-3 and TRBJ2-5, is EAGVVQSPRYKIIEKKQPVAFWCNPISGHNTLYWYLQNLGQGPELLIRYENEEAVDDSQLPKDRFSAERLKGVDSTLKIQPAELGDSAVYLCASSPRAGGETQYFGPGTRLLVL.

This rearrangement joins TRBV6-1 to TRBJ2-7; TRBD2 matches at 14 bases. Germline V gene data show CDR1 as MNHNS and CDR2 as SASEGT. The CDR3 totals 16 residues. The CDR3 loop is CASSEAGTSGSYEQYV. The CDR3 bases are TGTGCCAGCAGCGAAGCCGGGACTAGCGGGAGTTACGAGCAGTACGTC.

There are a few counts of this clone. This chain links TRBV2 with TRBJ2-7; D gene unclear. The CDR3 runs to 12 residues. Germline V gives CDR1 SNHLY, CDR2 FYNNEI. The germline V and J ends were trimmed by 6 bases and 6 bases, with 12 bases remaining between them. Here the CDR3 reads CASRTGSIEQYV. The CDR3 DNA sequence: TGTGCCAGCAGGACTGGGTCGATCGAGCAGTACGTC.

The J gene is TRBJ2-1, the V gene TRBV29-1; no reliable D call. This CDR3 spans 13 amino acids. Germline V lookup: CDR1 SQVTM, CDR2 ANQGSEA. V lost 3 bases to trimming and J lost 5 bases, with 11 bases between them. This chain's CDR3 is CSVDFVSNNEQFF. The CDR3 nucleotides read TGCAGCGTTGATTTTGTGAGTAACAATGAGCAGTTCTTC.

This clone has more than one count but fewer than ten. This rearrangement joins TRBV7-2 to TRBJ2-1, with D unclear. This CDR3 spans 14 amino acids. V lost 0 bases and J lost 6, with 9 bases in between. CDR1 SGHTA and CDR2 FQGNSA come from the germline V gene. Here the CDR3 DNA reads TGTGCCAGCAGCTTAGCGCGCTCCATCAATGAGCAGTTCTTC. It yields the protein CASSLARSINEQFF.

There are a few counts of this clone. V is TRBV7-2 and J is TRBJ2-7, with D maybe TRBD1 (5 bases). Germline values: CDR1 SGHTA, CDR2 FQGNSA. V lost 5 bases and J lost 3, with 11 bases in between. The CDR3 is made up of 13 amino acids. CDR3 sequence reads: CASSLVGRYEQYV. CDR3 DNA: TGTGCCAGCAGCCTGGTGGGGCGCTACGAGCAGTACGTC.

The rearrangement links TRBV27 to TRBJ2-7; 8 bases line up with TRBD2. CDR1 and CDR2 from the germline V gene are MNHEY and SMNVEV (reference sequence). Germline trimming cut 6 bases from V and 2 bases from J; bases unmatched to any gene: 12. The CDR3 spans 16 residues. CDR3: CASRVQERGFTYEQYF. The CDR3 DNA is TGTGCCAGCAGAGTTCAGGAGCGGGGGTTCACCTACGAGCAGTACTTC.

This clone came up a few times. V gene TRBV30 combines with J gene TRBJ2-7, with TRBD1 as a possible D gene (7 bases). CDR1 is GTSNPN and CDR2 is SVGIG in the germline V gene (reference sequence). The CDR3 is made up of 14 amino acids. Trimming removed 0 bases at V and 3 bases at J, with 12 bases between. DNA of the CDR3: TGTGCCTGGAGTGTGTCAGGGGGAGGCTACGAGCAGTACTTC. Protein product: CAWSVSGGGYEQYF.

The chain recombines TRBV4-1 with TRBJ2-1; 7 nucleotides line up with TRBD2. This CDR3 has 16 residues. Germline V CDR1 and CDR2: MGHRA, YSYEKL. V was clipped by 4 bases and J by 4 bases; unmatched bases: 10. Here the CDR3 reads CASSRHGLDSYNEQFF. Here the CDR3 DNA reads TGCGCCAGCAGCCGACATGGACTAGATAGTTACAATGAGCAGTTCTTC.

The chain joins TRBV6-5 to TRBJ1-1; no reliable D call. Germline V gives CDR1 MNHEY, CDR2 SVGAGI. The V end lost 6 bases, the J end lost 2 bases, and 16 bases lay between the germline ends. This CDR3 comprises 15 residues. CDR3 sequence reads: CASSEDWGGNTEAFF. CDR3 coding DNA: TGTGCCAGCAGCGAGGACTGGGGTGGAAACACTGAAGCTTTCTTT.

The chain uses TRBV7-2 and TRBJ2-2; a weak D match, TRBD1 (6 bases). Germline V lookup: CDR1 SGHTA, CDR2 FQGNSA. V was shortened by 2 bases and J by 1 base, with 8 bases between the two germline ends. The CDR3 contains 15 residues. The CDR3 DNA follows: TGTGCCAGCAGCTTAAGACAGGAGAACACCGGGGAGCTGTTTTTT. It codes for CASSLRQENTGELFF. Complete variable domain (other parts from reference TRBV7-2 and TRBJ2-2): GAGVSQSPSNKVTEKGKDVELRCDPISGHTALYWYRQSLGQGLEFLIYFQGNSAPDKSGLPSDRFSAERTGGSVSTLTIQRTQQEDSAVYLCASSLRQENTGELFFGEGSRLTVL.

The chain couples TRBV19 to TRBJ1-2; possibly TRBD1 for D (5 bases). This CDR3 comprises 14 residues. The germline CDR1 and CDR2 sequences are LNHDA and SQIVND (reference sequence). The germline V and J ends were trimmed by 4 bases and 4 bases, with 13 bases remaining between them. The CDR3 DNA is TGTGCCAGTAGTACCCAGGGTCCTATCTATGGCTACACCTTC. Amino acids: CASSTQGPIYGYTF.

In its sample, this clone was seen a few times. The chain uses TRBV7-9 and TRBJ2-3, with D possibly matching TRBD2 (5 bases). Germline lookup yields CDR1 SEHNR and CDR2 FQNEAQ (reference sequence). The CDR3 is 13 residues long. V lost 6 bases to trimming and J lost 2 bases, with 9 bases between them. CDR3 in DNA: TGTGCCAGCAGGACGGGGAACACAGATACGCAGTATTTT. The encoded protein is CASRTGNTDTQYF.

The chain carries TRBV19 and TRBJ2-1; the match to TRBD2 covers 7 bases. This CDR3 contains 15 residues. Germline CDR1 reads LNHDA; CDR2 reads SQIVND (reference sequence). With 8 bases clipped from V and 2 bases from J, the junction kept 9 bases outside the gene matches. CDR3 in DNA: TGTGCCAGTCAACTCCAAGCGGGAACCTACAATGAGCAGTTCTTC. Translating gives CASQLQAGTYNEQFF.

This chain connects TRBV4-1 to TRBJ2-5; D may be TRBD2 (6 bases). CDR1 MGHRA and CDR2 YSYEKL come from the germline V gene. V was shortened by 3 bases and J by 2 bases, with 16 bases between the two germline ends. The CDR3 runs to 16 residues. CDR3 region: CASSHPLADRQETQYF. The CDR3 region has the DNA TGCGCCAGCAGCCATCCATTAGCGGACCGACAAGAGACCCAGTACTTC.

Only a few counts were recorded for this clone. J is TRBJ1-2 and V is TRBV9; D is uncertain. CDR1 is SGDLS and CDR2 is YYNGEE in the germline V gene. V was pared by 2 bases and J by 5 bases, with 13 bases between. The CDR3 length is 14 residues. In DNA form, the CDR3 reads TGTGCCAGCAGCGTCCTTCGCGCGAGGTATGGCTACACCTTC. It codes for CASSVLRARYGYTF.